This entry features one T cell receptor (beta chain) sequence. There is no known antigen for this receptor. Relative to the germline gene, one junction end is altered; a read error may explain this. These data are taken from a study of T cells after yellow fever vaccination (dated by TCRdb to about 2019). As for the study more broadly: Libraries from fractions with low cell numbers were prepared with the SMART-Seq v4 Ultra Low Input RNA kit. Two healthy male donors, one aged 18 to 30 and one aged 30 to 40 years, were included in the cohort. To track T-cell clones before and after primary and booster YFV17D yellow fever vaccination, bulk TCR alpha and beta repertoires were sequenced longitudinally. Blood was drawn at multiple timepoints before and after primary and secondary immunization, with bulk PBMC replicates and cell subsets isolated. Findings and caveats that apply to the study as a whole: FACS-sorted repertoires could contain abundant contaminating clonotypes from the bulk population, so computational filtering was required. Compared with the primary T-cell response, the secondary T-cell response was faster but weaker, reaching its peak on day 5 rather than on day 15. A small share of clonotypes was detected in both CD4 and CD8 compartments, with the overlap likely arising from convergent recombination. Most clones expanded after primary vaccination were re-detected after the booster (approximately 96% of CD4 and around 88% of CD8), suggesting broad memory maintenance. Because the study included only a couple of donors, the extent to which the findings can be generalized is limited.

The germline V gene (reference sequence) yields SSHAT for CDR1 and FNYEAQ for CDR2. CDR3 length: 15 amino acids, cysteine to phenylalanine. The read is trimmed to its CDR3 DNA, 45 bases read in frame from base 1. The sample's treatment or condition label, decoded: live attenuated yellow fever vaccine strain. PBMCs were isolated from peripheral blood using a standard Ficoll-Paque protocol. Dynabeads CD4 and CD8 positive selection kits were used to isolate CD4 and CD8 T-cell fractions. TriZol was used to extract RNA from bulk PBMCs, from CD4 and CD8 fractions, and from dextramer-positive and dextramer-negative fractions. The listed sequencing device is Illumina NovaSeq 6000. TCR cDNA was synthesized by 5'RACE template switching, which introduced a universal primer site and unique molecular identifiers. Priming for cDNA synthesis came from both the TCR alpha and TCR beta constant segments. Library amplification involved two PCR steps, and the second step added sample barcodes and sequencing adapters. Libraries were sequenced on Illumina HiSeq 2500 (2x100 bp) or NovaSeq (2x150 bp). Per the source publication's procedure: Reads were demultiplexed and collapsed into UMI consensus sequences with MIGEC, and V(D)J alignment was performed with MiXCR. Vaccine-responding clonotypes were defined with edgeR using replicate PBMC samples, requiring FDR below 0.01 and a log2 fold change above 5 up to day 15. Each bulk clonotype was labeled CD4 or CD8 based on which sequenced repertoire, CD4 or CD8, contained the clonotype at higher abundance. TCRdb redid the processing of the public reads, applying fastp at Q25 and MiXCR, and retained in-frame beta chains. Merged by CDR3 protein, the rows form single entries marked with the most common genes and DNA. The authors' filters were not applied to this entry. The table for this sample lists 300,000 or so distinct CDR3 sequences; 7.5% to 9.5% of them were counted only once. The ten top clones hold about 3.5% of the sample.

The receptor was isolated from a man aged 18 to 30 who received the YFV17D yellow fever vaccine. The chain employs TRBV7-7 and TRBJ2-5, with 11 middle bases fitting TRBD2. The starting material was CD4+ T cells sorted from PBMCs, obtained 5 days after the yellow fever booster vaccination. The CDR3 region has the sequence CASSRGLADRETQYF. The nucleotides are TGTGCTAGCAGCCGGGGACTAGCGGACCGAGAGACCCAGTACTTC.